This T cell receptor beta chain comes out of a study of T cell responses to AZD1222 COVID-19 vaccine. Notes on the study in general: Increased Spike-specific TCR breadth and depth were observed after two AZD1222 doses.

Using immunoSEQ multiplex PCR, the repertoire was profiled, and TCRdb retains in-frame clones only, with some absent. The sample includes under 200,000 clones, 90% to 95% seen only once; the top ten take approximately 1.3%. The CDR3 consists of 16 residues. V lost 6 bases and J lost 4, with 19 bases in between. The germline CDR1 and CDR2 sequences are LGHNA and YSLEER. This clone has just one count. Antigen specificity is unknown. The chain joins TRBV4-3 to TRBJ1-3; D remains ambiguous. This sequence originates from an adult who received the AZD1222 COVID-19 vaccine. Sequenced material: peripheral blood, taken 28 days after the second AZD1222 dose. The CDR3 region has the DNA TGCGCCAGCAGTCGAGACACCCTAGACGGGGGAAACACCATATATTTT. It translates to CASSRDTLDGGNTIYF.